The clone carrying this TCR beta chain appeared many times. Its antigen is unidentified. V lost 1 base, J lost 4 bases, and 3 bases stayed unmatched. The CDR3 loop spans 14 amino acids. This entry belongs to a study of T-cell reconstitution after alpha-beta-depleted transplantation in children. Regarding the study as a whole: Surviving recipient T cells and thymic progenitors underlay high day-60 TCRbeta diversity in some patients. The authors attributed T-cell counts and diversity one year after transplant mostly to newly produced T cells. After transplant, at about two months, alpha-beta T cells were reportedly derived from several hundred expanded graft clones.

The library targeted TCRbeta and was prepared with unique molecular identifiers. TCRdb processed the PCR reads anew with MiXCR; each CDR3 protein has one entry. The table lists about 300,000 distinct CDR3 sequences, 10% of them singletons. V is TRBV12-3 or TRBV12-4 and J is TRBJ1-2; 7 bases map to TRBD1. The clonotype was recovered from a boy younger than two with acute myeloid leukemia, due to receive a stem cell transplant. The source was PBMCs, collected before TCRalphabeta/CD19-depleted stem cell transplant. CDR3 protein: CASSLGRGLYGYTF. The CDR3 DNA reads TGTGCCAGCAGTTTAGGGAGGGGGCTCTATGGCTACACCTTC.